Listed below are T cell receptor beta chains from one sample, sequenced in a study of shared clonotypes between healthy human individuals. The method was immunoSEQ multiplex PCR; TCRdb's version includes in-frame clones alone and lacks a portion of them. Of roughly 500,000 clones in the sample, almost 97% were seen once. The source material was naive CD4+ T cells sorted from blood. All receptors derive from a woman in her 30s in good health. The CDR3 runs from the conserved cysteine through the conserved F or W. Fields, in order: V gene, J gene, D gene, clone size, CDR3 protein, CDR3 DNA. A D gene is named only where the DNA matches it firmly. Clone size is not always given. Where it is, it says once, few, many or a class for expanded clones.

TRBV5-4	TRBJ1-4	TRBD1	-	CASSLGGTATNEKLFF	TGTGCCAGCAGCTTGGGGGGGACAGCAACTAATGAAAAACTGTTTTTT
TRBV29-1	TRBJ2-4	TRBD2	-	CSANEAGGYLAKNIQYF	TGCAGCGCGAATGAAGCGGGAGGATATTTAGCCAAAAACATTCAGTACTTC
TRBV10-3	TRBJ2-5	-	-	CAIAQYQETQYF	TGTGCCATCGCCCAGTACCAAGAGACCCAGTACTTC
TRBV28	TRBJ2-7	-	-	CASSSSGTDSYEQYF	TGTGCCAGCAGTTCCTCCGGGACGGACTCCTACGAGCAGTACTTC
TRBV27	TRBJ1-5	-	-	CASSLSMRGAQPQHF	TGTGCCAGCAGTTTAAGTATGAGGGGGGCTCAGCCCCAGCATTTT
TRBV7-6	TRBJ2-1	TRBD1	-	CASSLAGTGNPLSYNEQFF	TGTGCCAGCAGCTTGGCCGGGACAGGGAATCCCCTCTCCTACAATGAGCAGTTCTTC
TRBV18	TRBJ2-7	-	-	CASSPDQISYEQYF	TGTGCCAGCTCCCCAGACCAGATCTCCTACGAGCAGTACTTC
TRBV19	TRBJ1-1	-	-	CASSIGLLNTEAFF	TGTGCCAGTAGTATAGGGCTACTGAACACTGAAGCTTTCTTT
TRBV10-1	TRBJ2-2	TRBD1	-	CASSEWTGELFF	TGCGCCAGCAGTGAGTGGACAGGAGAGCTGTTTTTT
TRBV6-5	TRBJ2-3	TRBD2	-	CASSYSGTSLTDTQYF	TGTGCCAGCAGTTACTCCGGGACTAGCCTGACAGATACGCAGTATTTT
TRBV5-1	TRBJ2-3	-	-	CASSLVFRVSTDTQYF	TGCGCCAGCAGCTTGGTGTTCAGGGTCAGCACAGATACGCAGTATTTT
TRBV4-1	TRBJ1-5	-	-	CASSRLPGAWEPQHF	TGCGCCAGCAGCCGCTTACCGGGGGCTTGGGAGCCCCAGCATTTT
TRBV6-1	TRBJ2-7	TRBD2	-	CASRTPRAGGPEQYF	TGTGCCAGCAGAACCCCTAGGGCGGGAGGGCCGGAGCAGTACTTC
TRBV5-1	TRBJ2-7	-	-	CASSFGWDLDGEQYF	TGCGCCAGCAGCTTTGGGTGGGACCTCGATGGCGAGCAGTACTTC
TRBV27	TRBJ2-2	TRBD1	-	CASSLVGIGTGGVGELFF	TGTGCCAGCAGTTTAGTGGGCATCGGGACAGGGGGTGTCGGGGAGCTGTTTTTT
TRBV18	TRBJ1-1	-	-	CASSPNGGNGAFF	TGTGCCAGCTCACCTAATGGGGGGAACGGAGCTTTCTTT
TRBV7-2	TRBJ2-3	-	-	CASSTSLTGTDTQYF	TGTGCCAGCAGCACCAGCCTGACAGGCACAGATACGCAGTATTTT
TRBV7-9	TRBJ1-1	-	-	CASSLAGWTALFF	TGTGCCAGCAGCTTAGCAGGGTGGACCGCTCTGTTCTTT
TRBV27	TRBJ2-1	TRBD1	-	CATGGAYNEQFF	TGTGCCACAGGGGGCGCCTACAATGAGCAGTTCTTC
TRBV5-6	TRBJ2-7	-	-	CASSSTGHHYEQYF	TGTGCCAGCAGCTCTACGGGACACCACTACGAGCAGTACTTC
TRBV5-4	TRBJ1-2	TRBD1	-	CASSLQGVKDGYTF	TGTGCCAGCAGCCTACAGGGGGTTAAGGATGGCTACACCTTC
TRBV4-1	TRBJ2-5	-	-	CASSLYLLGRWQETQYF	TGCGCCAGCAGCTTATATTTGCTAGGGAGGTGGCAAGAGACCCAGTACTTC
TRBV7-9	TRBJ2-7	TRBD1	-	CASSARTGVLHEQYF	TGTGCCAGCAGCGCCCGGACAGGGGTCCTCCACGAGCAGTACTTC
TRBV13	TRBJ2-7	-	-	CASSLGSASWFYEQYF	TGTGCCAGCAGCTTAGGGTCGGCTAGCTGGTTCTACGAGCAGTACTTC
TRBV7-9	TRBJ1-2	TRBD1	-	CASSLWGTGKAYGYTF	TGTGCCAGCAGCTTATGGGGGACAGGGAAAGCCTATGGCTACACCTTC
TRBV27	TRBJ2-7	TRBD2	-	CASSLKRGSSYEQYF	TGTGCCAGCAGTTTAAAGCGGGGGAGCTCCTACGAGCAGTACTTC
TRBV5-4	TRBJ2-1	TRBD2	-	CASSFILAGDEQFF	TGTGCCAGCAGCTTTATTTTAGCGGGAGATGAGCAGTTCTTC
TRBV10-1	TRBJ2-1	TRBD2	-	CARRSPGGAREQFF	TGCGCCAGACGTTCCCCGGGGGGGGCGCGGGAGCAGTTCTTC
TRBV10-3	TRBJ2-7	TRBD2	-	CAISSGRALSEQYF	TGTGCCATCAGTAGCGGGAGGGCCCTTTCCGAGCAGTACTTC
TRBV5-1	TRBJ2-7	TRBD1	once	CASSLRGQGAREQYF	TGCGCCAGCAGCTTGCGAGGACAGGGGGCGAGAGAGCAGTACTTC
TRBV9	TRBJ2-5	TRBD1	-	CASSAQGVLKETQYF	TGTGCCAGCAGCGCACAGGGGGTGCTAAAGGAGACCCAGTACTTC
TRBV5-1	TRBJ2-7	-	once	CASMRDRDSEQYF	TGCGCCAGCATGCGAGACAGGGACTCCGAGCAGTACTTC
TRBV7-2	TRBJ2-3	-	-	CASSLPMGVTDTQYF	TGTGCCAGCAGCTTACCAATGGGAGTCACAGATACGCAGTATTTT
TRBV30	TRBJ2-3	-	-	CAWTSGTDTQYF	TGTGCCTGGACTAGCGGCACAGATACGCAGTATTTT
TRBV23-1	TRBJ2-2	TRBD1	-	CASWWDSANTGELFF	TGCGCCAGCTGGTGGGACAGCGCGAACACCGGGGAGCTGTTTTTT
TRBV6-5	TRBJ2-5	TRBD1	-	CASSLTGGGSWEQYF	TGTGCCAGCAGCCTGACAGGGGGCGGAAGTTGGGAGCAGTACTTC
TRBV5-1	TRBJ2-1	-	-	CASSSTGSIQGGRYNEQFF	TGCGCCAGCAGCTCGACAGGTTCTATACAAGGTGGGAGATACAATGAGCAGTTCTTC
TRBV5-8	TRBJ1-4	TRBD1	-	CASSSQGATNEKLFF	TGTGCCAGCAGCTCACAGGGGGCAACTAATGAAAAACTGTTTTTT
TRBV10-2	TRBJ1-2	TRBD1	-	CASSESGQGVYYGYTF	TGCGCCAGCAGTGAGTCTGGACAGGGGGTTTACTATGGCTACACCTTC
TRBV7-2	TRBJ2-7	-	-	CASTYTGISSYEQYF	TGTGCCAGCACCTATACGGGGATAAGCTCCTACGAGCAGTACTTC
TRBV13	TRBJ2-7	-	once	CASSLGRGTTSYEQYF	TGTGCCAGCAGCTTAGGTAGGGGTACCACCTCCTACGAGCAGTACTTC
TRBV11-2	TRBJ2-5	TRBD2	-	CASSFWTSGQETQYF	TGTGCCAGCAGCTTCTGGACTAGCGGCCAAGAGACCCAGTACTTC
TRBV19	TRBJ1-5	TRBD1	once	CASLGQGNQPQHF	TGTGCCAGCCTGGGACAGGGGAATCAGCCCCAGCATTTT
TRBV29-1	TRBJ1-5	TRBD1	-	CSAGTGGNQPQHF	TGCAGCGCTGGGACAGGGGGTAATCAGCCCCAGCATTTT
TRBV7-9	TRBJ1-4	-	-	CASSGTGLWDEKLFF	TGTGCCAGCAGCGGCACAGGGTTGTGGGATGAAAAACTGTTTTTT
TRBV5-5	TRBJ2-7	-	-	CASSLRSSEFYEQYF	TGTGCCAGCAGCTTGAGGAGTTCGGAGTTTTACGAGCAGTACTTC
TRBV19	TRBJ2-5	-	-	CASSRGRSETQYF	TGTGCCAGTAGTAGGGGGCGGTCAGAGACCCAGTACTTC